The 13 T cell receptor beta chains listed next were all sequenced from one sample in a study of identical twins. TCRdb itself ran the 5' RACE reads through MiXCR, one entry per CDR3 protein. The sample has 350,000 to 500,000 distinct CDR3 sequences, about 18% seen once. Sequenced input: naive T cells sorted from blood. The receptors shown here come from a man aged 45 to 65 in good health.

The chain links TRBV7-9 to TRBJ2-1, with 7 bases that match TRBD1. After removal of 5 bases from V and 9 bases from J, the junction contained 13 bases not matched to a gene. The CDR3 covers 15 residues. Germline V gene lookup returns CDR1 SEHNR and CDR2 FQNEAQ (reference sequence). Here the CDR3 DNA reads TGTGCCAGCAGCCCACCCGGGACAGTGGCGGGTGAGCAGTTCTTC. It yields the protein CASSPPGTVAGEQFF.

The V and J genes are TRBV20-1 and TRBJ1-2; D is unresolved. The V and J ends lost 1 base and 1 base respectively, with 13 bases between them. The CDR3 totals 15 residues. CDR1 and CDR2 from the germline V gene are DFQATT and SNEGSKA (reference sequence). This CDR3 is CSARALGKFNYGYTF. CDR3 coding DNA: TGCAGTGCTAGAGCATTGGGTAAGTTTAACTATGGCTACACCTTC.

This clonotype has just a few counts. The chain is built from TRBV20-1 and TRBJ2-7, with TRBD1 identical over 9 bases. The CDR3 sequence is 14 residues long. Germline V CDR1 and CDR2: DFQATT, SNEGSKA (reference sequence). Losses at the gene ends were 6 bases for V and 1 base for J; bases not matched to a gene: 7. CDR3: CSALRDRVSYEQYF. In DNA form, the CDR3 reads TGCAGTGCCCTTCGGGACAGGGTGTCCTACGAGCAGTACTTC.

In its sample, this clonotype was seen once. The genes are TRBV5-1 and TRBJ2-7, with TRBD1 identical over 8 bases. Germline trimming cut 1 base from V and 3 bases from J; bases unmatched to any gene: 6. Germline V gene sequence: CDR1 SGHRS, CDR2 YFSETQ. CDR3 length: 15 residues. The CDR3 protein is CASSLNTGTGYEQYF. Here the CDR3 DNA reads TGCGCCAGCAGCTTGAACACCGGGACAGGCTACGAGCAGTACTTC.

This clonotype occurred a few times. The rearrangement uses TRBV7-2 and TRBJ2-1; D is perhaps TRBD2 (5 bases). The germline V gene has CDR1 SGHTA and CDR2 FQGNSA. V gave up 5 bases and J gave up 9 bases, with 14 bases separating them. The CDR3 sequence is 13 residues long. The CDR3 nucleotides read TGTGCCAGCAGCCCTAGGGCCGCGGGTGAGCAGTTCTTC. Encoded protein: CASSPRAAGEQFF. The entire variable domain, with the rest obtained from reference TRBV7-2 and TRBJ2-1, is as follows: GAGVSQSPSNKVTEKGKDVELRCDPISGHTALYWYRQSLGQGLEFLIYFQGNSAPDKSGLPSDRFSAERTGGSVSTLTIQRTQQEDSAVYLCASSPRAAGEQFFGPGTRLTVL.

In its sample, this clonotype was seen many times. The chain joins TRBV4-3 to TRBJ1-6; TRBD1 is a possible D gene (5 bases). Germline V gives CDR1 LGHNA, CDR2 YSLEER. The CDR3 length is 15 residues. V was clipped by 0 bases and J by 10 bases, with 13 bases between them. CDR3 bases: TGCGCCAGCAGCCAAGATATGTCAGGGCGGTCACCCCTCCACTTT. Its translation: CASSQDMSGRSPLHF.

This sequence joins TRBV29-1 and TRBJ2-1; D perhaps matches TRBD1 (5 bases). V lost 4 bases and J 5 bases, leaving 12 bases between the germline ends. Germline V CDR1 and CDR2: SQVTM, ANQGSEA. The CDR3 totals 13 residues. CDR3 sequence reads: CSVGQGFNNEQFF. In DNA, the CDR3 is TGCAGCGTTGGGCAGGGATTCAACAATGAGCAGTTCTTC.

In its sample, this clonotype was seen many times. This sequence joins TRBV5-6 and TRBJ2-3; TRBD1 aligns across 7 bases. V was pared by 5 bases and J by 4 bases, with 10 bases of the junction left unmatched. The CDR3 is made up of 15 amino acids. CDR1 is SGHDT, CDR2 YYEEEE, per germline. The CDR3 DNA reads TGTGCCAGCAGTCCAGACAGGGTGTTGGCAGATACGCAGTATTTT. Translating gives CASSPDRVLADTQYF.

This clonotype was detected ten times or more. The chain is built from TRBV5-6 and TRBJ2-7, with D perhaps assigned TRBD1 or TRBD2 (6 bases each). The CDR3 has 14 amino acids. Germline V gene lookup returns CDR1 SGHDT and CDR2 YYEEEE. With 8 bases removed from V and 3 bases from J, the gap between germline ends came to 18 bases. The CDR3 DNA reads as TGTGCCAGTCGACTTAAAGGGGGGAACTACGAGCAGTACTTC. It translates to CASRLKGGNYEQYF.

This clonotype has a count of ten or more. V and J are TRBV9 and TRBJ1-1; 8 bases are shared with TRBD1. There are 15 residues in the CDR3. In germline, CDR1 is SGDLS, CDR2 YYNGEE. The V gene end was trimmed by 3 bases and the J gene end by 5 bases; junction bases not matched to a gene: 9. The CDR3 nucleotides read TGTGCCAGCAGCGCGTCAGGGGGCCTGGGGACTGAAGCTTTCTTT. Encoded protein: CASSASGGLGTEAFF.

In this sample, this clonotype turned up many times. The chain combines TRBV19 with TRBJ1-2; the D gene is possibly TRBD1 (5 bases). Germline CDR1 LNHDA, CDR2 SQIVND (reference sequence). This CDR3 region has 13 residues. V dropped 10 bases and J dropped 4 bases, with 16 bases sitting between them. The CDR3 region has the DNA TGTGCCACCAGTAAGGGGAACCTCTATGGCTACACCTTC. The encoded protein is CATSKGNLYGYTF.

This clonotype was counted between two and nine times. The chain has TRBV9 and TRBJ2-1; TRBD2 agrees at 7 bases. V was pared by 4 bases and J by 5 bases, with 6 bases of the junction left unmatched. The CDR3 loop spans 14 amino acids. CDR1 and CDR2 (germline): SGDLS, YYNGEE. CDR3 loop: CASSTTGTNNEQFF. Here the CDR3 DNA reads TGTGCCAGCAGCACGACCGGGACTAACAATGAGCAGTTCTTC.

The chain carries TRBV10-3 and TRBJ2-3; 8 nucleotides match TRBD2. The CDR3 sequence is 14 residues long. The germline V gene has CDR1 ENHRY and CDR2 SYGVKD. J lost 4 bases, V lost 4 bases, and 4 bases had no gene match. DNA of the CDR3: TGTGCCATCAGTGCGGGGGGGCCCCCAGATACGCAGTATTTT. It yields the protein CAISAGGPPDTQYF.